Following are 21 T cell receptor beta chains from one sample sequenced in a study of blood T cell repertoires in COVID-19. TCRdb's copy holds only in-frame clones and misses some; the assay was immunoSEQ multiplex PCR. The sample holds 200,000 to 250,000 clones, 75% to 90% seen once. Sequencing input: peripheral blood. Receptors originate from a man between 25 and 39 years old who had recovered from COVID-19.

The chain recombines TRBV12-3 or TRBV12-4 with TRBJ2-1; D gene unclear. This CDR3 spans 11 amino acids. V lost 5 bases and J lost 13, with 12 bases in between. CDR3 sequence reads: CASSPTGVQFF. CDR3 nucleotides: TGTGCCAGCAGTCCCACCGGAGTACAGTTCTTC.

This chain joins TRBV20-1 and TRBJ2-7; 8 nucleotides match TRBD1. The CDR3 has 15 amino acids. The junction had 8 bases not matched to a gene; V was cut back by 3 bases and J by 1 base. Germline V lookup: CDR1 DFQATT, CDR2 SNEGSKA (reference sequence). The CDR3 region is CSASEDRAFSYEQYF. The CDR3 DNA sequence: TGCAGTGCTAGTGAGGACAGGGCTTTTTCCTACGAGCAGTACTTC.

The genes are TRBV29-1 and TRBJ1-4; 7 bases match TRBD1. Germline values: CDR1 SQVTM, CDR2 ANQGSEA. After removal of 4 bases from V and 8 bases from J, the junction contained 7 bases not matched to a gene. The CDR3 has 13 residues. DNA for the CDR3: TGCAGCGTTGCTAATACAGGGGCCGAAAAACTGTTTTTT. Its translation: CSVANTGAEKLFF. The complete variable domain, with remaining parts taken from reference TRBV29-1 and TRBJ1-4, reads SAVISQKPSRDICQRGTSLTIQCQVDSQVTMMFWYRQQPGQSLTLIATANQGSEATYESGFVIDKFPISRPNLTFSTLTVSNMSPEDSSIYLCSVANTGAEKLFFGSGTQLSVL.

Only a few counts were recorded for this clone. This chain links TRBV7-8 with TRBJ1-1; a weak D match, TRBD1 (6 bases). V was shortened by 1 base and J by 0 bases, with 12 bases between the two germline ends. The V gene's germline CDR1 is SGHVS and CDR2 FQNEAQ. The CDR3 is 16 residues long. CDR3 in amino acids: CASSLGTALVNTEAFF. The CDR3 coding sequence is TGTGCCAGCAGCTTAGGGACAGCCTTAGTGAACACTGAAGCTTTCTTT. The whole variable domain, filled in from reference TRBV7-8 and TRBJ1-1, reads GAGVSQSPRYKVAKRGQDVALRCDPISGHVSLFWYQQALGQGPEFLTYFQNEAQLDKSGLPSDRFFAERPEGSVSTLKIQRTQQEDSAVYLCASSLGTALVNTEAFFGQGTRLTVV.

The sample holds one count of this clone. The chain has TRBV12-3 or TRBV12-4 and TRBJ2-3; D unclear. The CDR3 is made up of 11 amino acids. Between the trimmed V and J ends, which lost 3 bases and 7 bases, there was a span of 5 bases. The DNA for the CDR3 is TGTGCCAGCAGTTTGGAGTATACGCAGTATTTT. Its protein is CASSLEYTQYF.

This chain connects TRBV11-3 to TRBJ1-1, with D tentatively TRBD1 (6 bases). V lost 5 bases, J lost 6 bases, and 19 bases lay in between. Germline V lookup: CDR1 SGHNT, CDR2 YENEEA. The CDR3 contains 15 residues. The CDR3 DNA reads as TGTGCCAGCAGCCCAGGTCCGGGGGGCAGGGCTGAAGCTTTCTTT. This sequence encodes CASSPGPGGRAEAFF. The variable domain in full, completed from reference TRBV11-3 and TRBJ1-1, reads EAGVVQSPRYKIIEKKQPVAFWCNPISGHNTLYWYLQNLGQGPELLIRYENEEAVDDSQLPKDRFSAERLKGVDSTLKIQPAELGDSAVYLCASSPGPGGRAEAFFGQGTRLTVV.

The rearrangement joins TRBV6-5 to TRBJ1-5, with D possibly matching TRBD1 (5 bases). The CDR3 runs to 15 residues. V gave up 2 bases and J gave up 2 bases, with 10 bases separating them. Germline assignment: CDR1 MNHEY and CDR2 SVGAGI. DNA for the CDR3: TGTGCCAGCAGTTACGGTCAGGGCGGCAATCAGCCCCAGCATTTT. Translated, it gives CASSYGQGGNQPQHF.

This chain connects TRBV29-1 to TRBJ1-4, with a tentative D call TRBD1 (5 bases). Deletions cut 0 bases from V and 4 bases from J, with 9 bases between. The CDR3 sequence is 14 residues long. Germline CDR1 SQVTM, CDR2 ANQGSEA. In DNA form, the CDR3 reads TGCAGCGTTGAAGATGGGGCAGATAATGAAAAACTGTTTTTT. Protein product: CSVEDGADNEKLFF. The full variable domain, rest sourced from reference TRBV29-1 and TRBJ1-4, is SAVISQKPSRDICQRGTSLTIQCQVDSQVTMMFWYRQQPGQSLTLIATANQGSEATYESGFVIDKFPISRPNLTFSTLTVSNMSPEDSSIYLCSVEDGADNEKLFFGSGTQLSVL.

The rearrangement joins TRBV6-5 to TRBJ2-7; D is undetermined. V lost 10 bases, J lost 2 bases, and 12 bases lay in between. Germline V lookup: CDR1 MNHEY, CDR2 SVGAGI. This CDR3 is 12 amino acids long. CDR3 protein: CATYEAPYEQYF. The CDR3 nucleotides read TGTGCCACTTACGAGGCCCCCTACGAGCAGTACTTC.

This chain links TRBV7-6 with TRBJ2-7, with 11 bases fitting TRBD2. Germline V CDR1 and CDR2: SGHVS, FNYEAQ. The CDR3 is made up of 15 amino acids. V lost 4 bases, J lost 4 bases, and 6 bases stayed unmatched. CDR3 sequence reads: CASSSLAGGEYEQYF. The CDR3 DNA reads TGTGCCAGCAGCTCCTTAGCGGGGGGGGAGTACGAGCAGTACTTC.

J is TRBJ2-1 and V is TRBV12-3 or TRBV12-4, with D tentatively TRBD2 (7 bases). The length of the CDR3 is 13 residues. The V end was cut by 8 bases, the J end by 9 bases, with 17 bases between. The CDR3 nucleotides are TGTGCCAGCGGAGGGGGGGCCGAAAGTGAGCAGTTCTTC. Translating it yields CASGGGAESEQFF.

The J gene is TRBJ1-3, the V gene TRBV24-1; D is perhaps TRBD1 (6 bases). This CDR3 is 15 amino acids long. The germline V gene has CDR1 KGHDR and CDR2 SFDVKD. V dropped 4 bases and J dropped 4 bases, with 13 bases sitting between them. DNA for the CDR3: TGTGCCACCAGTGAATCGGACAGCGTCGGAAACACCATATATTTT. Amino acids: CATSESDSVGNTIYF.

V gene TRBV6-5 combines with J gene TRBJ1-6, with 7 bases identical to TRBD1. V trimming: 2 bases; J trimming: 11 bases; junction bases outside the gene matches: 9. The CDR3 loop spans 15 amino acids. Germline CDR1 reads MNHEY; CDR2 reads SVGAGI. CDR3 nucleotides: TGTGCCAGCAGTTACCCCGGGACAGTTGGGGCACCCCTCCACTTT. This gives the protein CASSYPGTVGAPLHF.

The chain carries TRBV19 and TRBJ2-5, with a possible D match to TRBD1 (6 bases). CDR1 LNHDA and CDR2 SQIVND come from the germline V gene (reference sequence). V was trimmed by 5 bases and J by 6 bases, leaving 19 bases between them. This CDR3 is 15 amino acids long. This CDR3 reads CASSHRGKGWKTQYF. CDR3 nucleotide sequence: TGTGCCAGTAGTCATAGGGGGAAGGGTTGGAAGACCCAGTACTTC. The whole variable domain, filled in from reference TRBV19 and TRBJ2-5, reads DGGITQSPKYLFRKEGQNVTLSCEQNLNHDAMYWYRQDPGQGLRLIYYSQIVNDFQKGDIAEGYSVSREKKESFPLTVTSAQKNPTAFYLCASSHRGKGWKTQYFGPGTRLLVL.

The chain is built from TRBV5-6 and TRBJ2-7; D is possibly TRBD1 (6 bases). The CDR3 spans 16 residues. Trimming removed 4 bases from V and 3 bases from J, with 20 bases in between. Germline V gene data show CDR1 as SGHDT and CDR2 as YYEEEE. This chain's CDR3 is CASSPGGARLIYEQYF. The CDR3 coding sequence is TGTGCCAGCAGCCCTGGGGGCGCCCGGCTGATCTACGAGCAGTACTTC.

This CDR3 is CASSFSGQPTDTQYF. The CDR3, as DNA: TGTGCCAGCTCATTTTCGGGACAGCCCACAGATACGCAGTATTTT. The chain couples TRBV18 to TRBJ2-3, with TRBD1 identical over 7 bases. Trimming cost V 5 bases and J 2 bases; bases outside gene matches: 7. This CDR3 is 15 amino acids long. Germline CDR1 reads KGHSH; CDR2 reads LQKENI.

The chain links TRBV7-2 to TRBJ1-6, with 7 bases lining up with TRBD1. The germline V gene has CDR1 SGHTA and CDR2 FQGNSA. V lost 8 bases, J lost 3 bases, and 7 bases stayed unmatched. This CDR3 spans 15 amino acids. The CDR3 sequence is CASPAGQLYNSPLHF. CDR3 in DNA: TGTGCCAGCCCCGCGGGACAGCTCTATAATTCACCCCTCCACTTT.

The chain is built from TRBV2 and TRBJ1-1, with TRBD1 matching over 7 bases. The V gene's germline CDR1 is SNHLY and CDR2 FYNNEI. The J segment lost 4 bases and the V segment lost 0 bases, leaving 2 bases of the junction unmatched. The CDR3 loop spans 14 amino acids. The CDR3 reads CASSEAQGGTEAFF. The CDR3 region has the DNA TGTGCCAGCAGTGAAGCGCAGGGGGGCACTGAAGCTTTCTTT.

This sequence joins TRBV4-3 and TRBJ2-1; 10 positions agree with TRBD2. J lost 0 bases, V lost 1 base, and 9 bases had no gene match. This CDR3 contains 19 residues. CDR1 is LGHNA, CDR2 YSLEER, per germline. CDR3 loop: CASSQGRLAGVNSYNEQFF. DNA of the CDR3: TGCGCCAGCAGCCAAGGGCGGCTAGCGGGGGTAAACTCCTACAATGAGCAGTTCTTC.

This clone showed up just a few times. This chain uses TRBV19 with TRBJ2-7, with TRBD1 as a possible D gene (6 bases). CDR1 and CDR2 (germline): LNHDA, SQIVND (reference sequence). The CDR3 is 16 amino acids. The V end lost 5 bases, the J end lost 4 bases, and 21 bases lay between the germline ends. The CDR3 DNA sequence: TGTGCCAGTAGTCTCTACCCAGGGGTTACAGGGTACGAGCAGTACTTC. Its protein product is CASSLYPGVTGYEQYF.

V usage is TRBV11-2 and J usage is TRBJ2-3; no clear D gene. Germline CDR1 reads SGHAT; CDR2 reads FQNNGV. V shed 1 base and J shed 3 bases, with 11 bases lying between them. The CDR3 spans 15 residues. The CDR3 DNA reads TGTGCCAGCAGCTTAGTAGGCGGATCGACAGATACGCAGTATTTT. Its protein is CASSLVGGSTDTQYF.